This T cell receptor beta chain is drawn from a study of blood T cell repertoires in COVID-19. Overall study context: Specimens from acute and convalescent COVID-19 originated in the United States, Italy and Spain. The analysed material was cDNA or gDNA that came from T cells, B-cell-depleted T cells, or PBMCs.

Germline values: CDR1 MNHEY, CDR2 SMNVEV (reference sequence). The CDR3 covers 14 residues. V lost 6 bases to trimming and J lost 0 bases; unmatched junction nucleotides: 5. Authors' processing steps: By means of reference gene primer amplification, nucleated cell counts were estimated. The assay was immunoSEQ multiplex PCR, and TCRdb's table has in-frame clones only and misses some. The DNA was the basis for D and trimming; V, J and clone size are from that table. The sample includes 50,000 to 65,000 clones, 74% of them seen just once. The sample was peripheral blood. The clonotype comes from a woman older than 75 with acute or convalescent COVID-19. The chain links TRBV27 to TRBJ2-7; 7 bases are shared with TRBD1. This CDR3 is CASSQTGSSYEQYF. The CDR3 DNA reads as TGTGCCAGCAGCCAGACAGGGAGCTCCTACGAGCAGTACTTC.